Each of the 8 T cell receptor beta chains below was sequenced from the same sample in a study of blood T cell repertoires in COVID-19. Using immunoSEQ multiplex PCR, the repertoire was profiled, and TCRdb retains in-frame clones only, with some absent. The sample records approximately 240,000 clones, around 90% being singletons. Material: PBMCs or T cells enriched from blood (not recorded which). Receptors were obtained from a woman aged 25 to 39 with acute COVID-19.

This chain uses TRBV2 with TRBJ1-6, with D perhaps matching TRBD1 (5 bases). V was shortened by 9 bases and J by 7 bases, with 13 bases between the two germline ends. The CDR3 has 13 amino acids. Looked up from germline, CDR1 is SNHLY and CDR2 is FYNNEI. The CDR3 spells CASLQVLNSPLHF. Here the CDR3 DNA reads TGTGCCAGTCTACAGGTCCTCAATTCACCCCTCCACTTT. Supplemented by reference TRBV2 and TRBJ1-6, the full variable domain reads EPEVTQTPSHQVTQMGQEVILRCVPISNHLYFYWYRQILGQKVEFLVSFYNNEISEKSEIFDDQFSVERPDGSNFTLKIRSTKLEDSAMYFCASLQVLNSPLHFGNGTRLTVT.

As concerns this clone: The same CDR3 arises from other DNA sequences in this sample as well. The chain recombines TRBV6-5 with TRBJ2-2, with D possibly matching TRBD1 (6 bases). Germline CDR1 MNHEY, CDR2 SVGAGI. Trimming left V 6 bases short and J 5 bases short, with 10 bases between. The CDR3 totals 13 residues. In DNA, the CDR3 is TGTGCCAGCAGAACAGGGTTTACCGGGGAGCTGTTTTTT. Protein product: CASRTGFTGELFF.

The rearrangement uses TRBV5-1 and TRBJ2-1, with D possibly TRBD2 on 5 matching bases. In germline, CDR1 is SGHRS, CDR2 YFSETQ. CDR3 size: 17 residues. The V end was cut by 0 bases, the J end by 5 bases, with 18 bases between. CDR3 protein: CASSLAFEGLGNNEQFF. For the CDR3, the DNA is TGCGCCAGCAGCTTGGCCTTTGAGGGTCTCGGGAACAATGAGCAGTTCTTC.

V and J are TRBV5-1 and TRBJ1-2, with a tentative D call TRBD1 (6 bases). The CDR3 contains 13 residues. From germline, CDR1 is SGHRS and CDR2 YFSETQ. Trimming removed 2 bases from V and 4 bases from J, with 9 bases in between. CDR3 in amino acids: CASSFGTPYGYTF. In DNA form, the CDR3 reads TGCGCCAGCAGCTTCGGGACACCCTATGGCTACACCTTC.

The chain uses TRBV5-1 and TRBJ1-1, with D uncertain. V was clipped by 3 bases and J by 4 bases, with 13 bases between them. CDR1 SGHRS and CDR2 YFSETQ come from the germline V gene. The CDR3 extends over 14 amino acids. The CDR3 is CASSSGGGGTEAFF. CDR3 nucleotide sequence: TGCGCCAGCAGCTCCGGCGGAGGCGGCACTGAAGCTTTCTTT.

V gene TRBV28 combines with J gene TRBJ1-6, with 10 bases fitting TRBD1. The germline CDR1 and CDR2 sequences are MDHEN and SYDVKM. V dropped 5 bases and J dropped 6; count of bases not matched to a gene: 10. The CDR3 sequence is 17 residues long. CDR3 nucleotides: TGTGCCAGCAGTCCGGGGACAGGGGCTAAGATTAATTCACCCCTCCACTTT. It yields the protein CASSPGTGAKINSPLHF.

The rearrangement links TRBV24-1 to TRBJ2-3; possibly TRBD2 for D (5 bases). Trimming pared 9 bases from V and 1 base from J, leaving 7 bases between. The CDR3 spans 12 residues. In germline, CDR1 is KGHDR, CDR2 SFDVKD. CDR3 coding DNA: TGTGCCACCGGACTCTGCACAGATACGCAGTATTTT. It is translated as CATGLCTDTQYF.

V usage is TRBV2 and J usage is TRBJ1-2, with a possible D match to TRBD1 (6 bases). Trimming removed 6 bases from V and 0 bases from J, with 11 bases in between. This CDR3 contains 14 residues. Germline CDR1 and CDR2: SNHLY and FYNNEI. As DNA, the CDR3 is TGTGCCAGCAGGGAGGACAGTACTAACTATGGCTACACCTTC. This codes for CASREDSTNYGYTF.